This is a list of T cell receptor beta chains from one sample in a study of chemoradiotherapy in HPV16-positive cancers. The repertoire was sequenced with immunoSEQ multiplex PCR; TCRdb's copy has only in-frame clones and lacks some. Of 20,000 to 25,000 clones in the sample, around 87% were seen once. This specimen was blood, taken from a patient who underwent chemoradiotherapy. All receptors come from a human donor with HPV-associated anogenital cancer. Each CDR3 is given with its conserved first and last residue. Each record gives: D gene, clone size, J gene, V gene, CDR3 protein, CDR3 DNA. D genes are given only for firm matches. Clone size appears in some rows only: once, few, many, or a class for an expanded clone.

d_call: -; clone_size: -; j_call: TRBJ2-7; v_call: TRBV5-3; cdr3_aa: CARSLWVDEQYF; cdr3_nt: TGTGCCAGAAGCTTGTGGGTCGACGAGCAGTACTTC
d_call: -; clone_size: -; j_call: TRBJ2-2; v_call: TRBV19; cdr3_aa: CASSRGPVGSGELFF; cdr3_nt: TGTGCCAGTAGTAGAGGTCCGGTAGGGTCCGGGGAGCTGTTTTTT
d_call: TRBD1; clone_size: -; j_call: TRBJ1-4; v_call: TRBV6-5; cdr3_aa: CASSSRQGRGEKLFF; cdr3_nt: TGTGCCAGCAGTTCCCGACAGGGGAGAGGGGAAAAACTGTTTTTT
d_call: -; clone_size: -; j_call: TRBJ1-1; v_call: TRBV9; cdr3_aa: CASSVRWDGSEAFF; cdr3_nt: TGTGCCAGCAGCGTACGGTGGGACGGGTCTGAAGCTTTCTTT
d_call: -; clone_size: -; j_call: TRBJ2-7; v_call: TRBV6-5; cdr3_aa: CASRKGGYYEQYF; cdr3_nt: TGTGCCAGCAGGAAGGGCGGGTACTACGAGCAGTACTTC
d_call: -; clone_size: -; j_call: TRBJ1-5; v_call: TRBV6-1; cdr3_aa: CASSGRGGGNQPQHF; cdr3_nt: TGTGCCAGCAGTGGGAGGGGAGGCGGCAATCAGCCCCAGCATTTT
d_call: -; clone_size: -; j_call: TRBJ2-3; v_call: TRBV18; cdr3_aa: CASSPLVPRGPDTQYF; cdr3_nt: TGTGCCAGCTCACCTCTGGTACCGCGGGGGCCAGATACGCAGTATTTT
d_call: TRBD1; clone_size: few; j_call: TRBJ2-2; v_call: TRBV10-3; cdr3_aa: CAIRVTGENTGELFF; cdr3_nt: TGTGCCATCAGAGTTACAGGGGAGAACACCGGGGAGCTGTTTTTT
d_call: TRBD2; clone_size: -; j_call: TRBJ2-2; v_call: TRBV10-3; cdr3_aa: CAISGAGDGTGELFF; cdr3_nt: TGTGCCATCAGCGGCGCGGGAGACGGCACCGGGGAGCTGTTTTTT
d_call: -; clone_size: -; j_call: TRBJ2-1; v_call: TRBV7-9; cdr3_aa: CASSSGTRRSYNEQFF; cdr3_nt: TGTGCCAGCAGCTCCGGGACTCGCCGTTCCTACAATGAGCAGTTCTTC
d_call: -; clone_size: -; j_call: TRBJ1-1; v_call: TRBV30; cdr3_aa: CAWSVAVLNTEAFF; cdr3_nt: TGTGCCTGGAGTGTCGCGGTTCTGAACACTGAAGCTTTCTTT
d_call: -; clone_size: -; j_call: TRBJ1-1; v_call: TRBV7-6; cdr3_aa: CASSSSGAPTEAFF; cdr3_nt: TGTGCCAGCAGCTCCTCGGGGGCGCCGACTGAAGCTTTCTTT
d_call: TRBD2; clone_size: -; j_call: TRBJ2-1; v_call: TRBV7-3; cdr3_aa: CASSSVAGSPDNEQFF; cdr3_nt: TGTGCCAGCAGCTCAGTAGCGGGATCACCGGACAATGAGCAGTTCTTC
d_call: -; clone_size: -; j_call: TRBJ2-6; v_call: TRBV6-4; cdr3_aa: CASSDSFRSPGANVLTF; cdr3_nt: TGTGCCAGCAGCGATAGTTTCAGGAGCCCCGGGGCCAACGTCCTGACTTTC
d_call: -; clone_size: -; j_call: TRBJ2-7; v_call: TRBV27; cdr3_aa: CASKRRGPYEQYF; cdr3_nt: TGTGCCAGCAAGCGCAGGGGCCCCTACGAGCAGTACTTC
d_call: -; clone_size: -; j_call: TRBJ2-5; v_call: TRBV4-3; cdr3_aa: CASSQDWAYQETQYF; cdr3_nt: TGCGCCAGCAGCCAAGATTGGGCCTACCAAGAGACCCAGTACTTC
d_call: -; clone_size: -; j_call: TRBJ2-2; v_call: TRBV19; cdr3_aa: CATGAPTNTGELFF; cdr3_nt: TGTGCCACGGGGGCCCCAACGAACACCGGGGAGCTGTTTTTT
d_call: TRBD1; clone_size: -; j_call: TRBJ2-3; v_call: TRBV29-1; cdr3_aa: CSVVPGGVEGTDTQYF; cdr3_nt: TGCAGCGTTGTCCCAGGGGGAGTGGAGGGCACAGATACGCAGTATTTT
d_call: -; clone_size: few; j_call: TRBJ2-7; v_call: TRBV2; cdr3_aa: CASRTGREKQYF; cdr3_nt: TGTGCCAGCAGAACCGGGAGAGAAAAGCAGTACTTC
d_call: -; clone_size: -; j_call: TRBJ2-5; v_call: TRBV10-3; cdr3_aa: CAIKGGEGPAPETQYF; cdr3_nt: TGTGCCATCAAAGGCGGCGAAGGGCCCGCGCCGGAGACCCAGTACTTC
d_call: -; clone_size: -; j_call: TRBJ1-2; v_call: TRBV2; cdr3_aa: CASSEDRSTGYTF; cdr3_nt: TGTGCCAGCAGTGAGGACAGATCTACCGGCTACACCTTC
d_call: -; clone_size: -; j_call: TRBJ1-4; v_call: TRBV7-8; cdr3_aa: CASSLAVVGEKLFF; cdr3_nt: TGTGCCAGCAGCTTAGCCGTAGTTGGAGAAAAACTGTTTTTT
d_call: -; clone_size: few; j_call: TRBJ2-3; v_call: TRBV14; cdr3_aa: CASSPLEGRGTDTQYF; cdr3_nt: TGTGCCAGCAGCCCTCTAGAAGGTAGGGGCACAGATACGCAGTATTTT
d_call: TRBD1; clone_size: -; j_call: TRBJ2-6; v_call: TRBV30; cdr3_aa: CAWDRAGANVLTF; cdr3_nt: TGTGCCTGGGACAGGGCTGGGGCCAACGTCCTGACTTTC
d_call: TRBD1; clone_size: -; j_call: TRBJ2-7; v_call: TRBV5-1; cdr3_aa: CASSLLGTGSTYEQYF; cdr3_nt: TGCGCCAGCAGCTTGCTCGGGACAGGGAGCACCTACGAGCAGTACTTC
d_call: TRBD1; clone_size: -; j_call: TRBJ1-5; v_call: TRBV5-8; cdr3_aa: CASSLDRGDPKRNQPQHF; cdr3_nt: TGTGCCAGCAGCTTGGACAGGGGGGACCCCAAACGCAATCAGCCCCAGCATTTT